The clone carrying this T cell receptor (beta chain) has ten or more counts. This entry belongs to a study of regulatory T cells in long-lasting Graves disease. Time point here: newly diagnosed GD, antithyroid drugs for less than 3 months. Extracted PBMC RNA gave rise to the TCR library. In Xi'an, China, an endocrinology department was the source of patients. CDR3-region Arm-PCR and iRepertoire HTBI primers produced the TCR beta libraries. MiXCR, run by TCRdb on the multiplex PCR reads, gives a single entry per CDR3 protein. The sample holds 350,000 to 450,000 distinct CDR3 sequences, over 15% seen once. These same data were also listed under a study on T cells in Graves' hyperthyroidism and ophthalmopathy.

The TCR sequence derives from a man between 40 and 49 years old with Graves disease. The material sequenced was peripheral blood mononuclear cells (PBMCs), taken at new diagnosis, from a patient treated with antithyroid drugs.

CDR3 DNA: TGTGCCACCAGCAGGGAACAGGGGGGATCCTACGAGCAGTACTTC. It yields the protein CATSREQGGSYEQYF. The chain has TRBV15 and TRBJ2-7; 8 bases fit TRBD1. After removal of 3 bases from V and 1 base from J, the junction contained 5 bases not matched to a gene. The CDR3 is 15 amino acids. Germline assignment: CDR1 LNHNV and CDR2 YYDKDF (reference sequence).